The T cell receptor (beta chain) described here comes from a study of cytomegalovirus exposure and HLA in healthy donors. Study outcomes and limitations: For most TCR beta V segments, an earlier analysis put the productive rate at about 87% or about 30% of the time. Excluded: some indistinguishable V segments such as TRBV6-2 and TRBV6-3. One later analysis reportedly identified an Asian-associated ancestry cluster that showed fewer N-insertions than the 666-donor mean.

The CDR3 spans 14 residues. The V segment lost 4 bases and the J segment 6 bases; nucleotides outside the gene matches: 9. Germline V CDR1 and CDR2: SGHDT, YYEEEE. Of note for this clone: The antigen remains unidentified.

The primer mix had 60 Vbeta and 13 Jbeta primers. Study processing details: Counted up in a later analysis, unique TCR beta chains came to some 82 million, with about 9.9 million shared. TCRdb keeps only in-frame clones here, not all; method: immunoSEQ multiplex PCR. That table supplies the V and J calls and clone size; D and trimming were determined from the DNA. Among some 150,000 clones listed, 80% to 90% were seen once. Input material: PBMCs. This chain links TRBV5-6 with TRBJ2-7, with TRBD1 matching 8 bases. The receptor comes from a young woman in good health and CMV-seropositive. CDR3 region: CASSLLTGVSEQYF. In nucleotides, the CDR3 is TGTGCCAGCAGCCTCTTGACAGGGGTGTCCGAGCAGTACTTC.